This T cell receptor (beta chain) was captured by sequencing in a study of T-cell reconstitution after alpha-beta-depleted transplantation in children. Study-level points and caveats: There were some patients whose high TCRbeta diversity at day 60 came from surviving recipient T cells and thymic progenitors. It was reported that alpha-beta T cells came from several hundred expanded graft clones (about two months after transplant). Hyperexpanded clones declined; after one year, newly produced T cells mostly supplied diversity.

Molecular barcoding with unique molecular identifiers was used for the TCRbeta library. Via MiXCR, TCRdb re-called the PCR reads, giving one row per CDR3 protein. The sample records over 85,000 distinct CDR3 sequences, 4.5% to 7.5% being singletons. This clonotype was found a few times. Its cognate antigen is unknown. The V end was cut by 4 bases, the J end by 12 bases, with 14 bases between. CDR3 size: 12 residues. Germline V gene sequence: CDR1 SGHRS, CDR2 YFSETQ. Specimen: PBMCs, mostly from graft donor cells, collected 60 days after TCRalphabeta/CD19-depleted stem cell transplant. This sequence originates from a female patient aged 2-10 years who had a stem cell transplant for Fanconi anemia, so the T cells may come from the graft donor. The chain has TRBV5-1 and TRBJ2-1; D not resolved. The CDR3 spells CASSRAAMGQFF. In DNA, the CDR3 is TGCGCCAGCAGCAGGGCAGCCATGGGGCAGTTCTTC.